These T cell receptor beta chains were read from a single sample in a study of identifying expanded T cells in peripheral blood. The data were produced by immunoSEQ multiplex PCR, yet TCRdb's version contains in-frame clones alone and is incomplete. The table records about 100,000 clones, 88% of them present only once. The specimen sequenced was blood. The source is a person aged 18 to 75 in good health. The CDR3 runs from the conserved cysteine through the conserved F or W. A D gene is named only where the DNA matches it firmly. Clone size is not always given. Where it is, it says once, few, many or a class for expanded clones.

v_gene	d_gene	len	j_gene	abundance	CDR3aa	CDR3nt
TRBV9	.	14	TRBJ1-6	.	CASSVSNGPGPLHF	TGTGCCAGCAGCGTGTCAAATGGCCCCGGCCCCCTCCACTTT
TRBV2	.	16	TRBJ2-5	.	CASSVLTGRGQETQYF	TGTGCCAGCAGTGTGCTCACCGGGCGGGGCCAAGAGACCCAGTACTTC
TRBV7-9	.	14	TRBJ2-1	.	CASSPSWGMNEQFF	TGTGCCAGCAGCCCAAGCTGGGGTATGAATGAGCAGTTCTTC
TRBV7-6	TRBD2	15	TRBJ2-7	.	CASSLVAGLGYEQYF	TGTGCCAGCAGCTTAGTAGCCGGACTAGGCTACGAGCAGTACTTC
TRBV6-5	.	14	TRBJ2-7	.	CASRRDSNSYEQYF	TGTGCTAGCAGACGGGATAGCAACTCCTACGAGCAGTACTTC
TRBV28	TRBD1	14	TRBJ1-5	.	CASTKRTGRQPQHF	TGTGCCAGCACCAAGAGGACAGGTCGGCAGCCCCAGCATTTT
TRBV6-5	.	14	TRBJ1-2	.	CASSYSKQGFGYTF	TGTGCCAGCAGTTACTCTAAACAGGGTTTTGGCTACACCTTC
TRBV29-1	.	13	TRBJ1-1	.	CSVAKQGNTEAFF	TGCAGCGTGGCGAAACAGGGGAACACTGAAGCTTTCTTT
TRBV29-1	TRBD2	15	TRBJ2-1	.	CSVTYLAGGSGEQFF	TGCAGCGTTACCTATCTAGCGGGGGGGAGTGGTGAGCAGTTCTTC
TRBV4-3	TRBD2	18	TRBJ2-1	.	CASSQEGAGTSAYNEQFF	TGCGCCAGCAGCCAAGAGGGGGCCGGGACTAGTGCCTACAATGAGCAGTTCTTC
TRBV12-5	.	17	TRBJ1-1	.	CASGTGFNQRAITEAFF	TGTGCTAGTGGGACGGGTTTTAATCAAAGGGCGATCACTGAAGCTTTCTTT
TRBV6-5	.	14	TRBJ1-1	once	CASSYSGVETEAFF	TGTGCCAGCAGTTACTCGGGGGTGGAGACTGAAGCTTTCTTT
TRBV6-1	TRBD2	16	TRBJ2-7	few	CASSGGLAGPSNEQYF	TGTGCCAGCAGTGGGGGACTAGCGGGACCCTCGAACGAGCAGTACTTC
TRBV9	.	14	TRBJ1-6	.	CASSVEGSNSPLHF	TGTGCCAGCAGCGTAGAAGGGAGCAATTCACCCCTCCACTTT
TRBV19	TRBD2	14	TRBJ2-4	.	CASSLRLAGEGQYF	TGTGCCAGTAGTCTTCGACTAGCGGGGGAAGGACAGTACTTC
TRBV14	.	18	TRBJ1-4	.	CASSHDSVQTLFNEKLFF	TGTGCCAGCAGCCACGATTCGGTCCAGACCCTATTTAATGAAAAACTGTTTTTT
TRBV29-1	.	15	TRBJ2-7	.	CSVAGSGANPYEQYF	TGCAGCGTAGCCGGCTCAGGGGCGAATCCCTACGAGCAGTACTTC
TRBV27	.	15	TRBJ2-5	.	CASSPIQGLKETQYF	TGTGCCAGCAGTCCGATTCAGGGATTGAAAGAGACCCAGTACTTC
TRBV27	.	15	TRBJ1-5	.	CASSFVGGRNQPQHF	TGTGCCAGCAGTTTTGTCGGGGGTCGCAATCAGCCCCAGCATTTT
TRBV30	.	13	TRBJ1-2	.	CAWSVLGGYGYTF	TGTGCCTGGAGTGTACTGGGGGGGTATGGCTACACCTTC
TRBV10-3	.	13	TRBJ1-1	.	CAISELQNTEAFF	TGTGCCATCAGTGAATTACAGAACACTGAAGCTTTCTTT
TRBV10-2	.	12	TRBJ2-7	.	CASSLMTYEQYF	TGCGCCAGCAGCTTGATGACCTACGAGCAGTACTTC
TRBV4-3	.	14	TRBJ1-1	once	CASSQAAGEPWAFF	TGCGCCAGCAGCCAAGCCGCGGGCGAGCCTTGGGCTTTCTTT
TRBV27	TRBD2	16	TRBJ2-7	.	CASSYQGPGLGGEQYF	TGTGCCAGCAGTTACCAGGGACCGGGACTAGGCGGCGAGCAGTACTTC
TRBV5-4	.	12	TRBJ1-1	.	CASSFDGTEAFF	TGTGCCAGCAGCTTCGATGGAACTGAAGCTTTCTTT
TRBV7-3	.	14	TRBJ2-2	.	CASSLDRNTGELFF	TGTGCCAGCAGCTTGGACAGGAACACCGGGGAGCTGTTTTTT
TRBV11-3	.	12	TRBJ2-3	once	CASSSQTDTQYF	TGTGCCAGCAGCTCCCAGACAGATACGCAGTATTTT
TRBV5-6	TRBD2	15	TRBJ2-1	.	CASSFTSGRNNEQFF	TGTGCCAGCAGCTTTACTAGCGGGAGGAACAATGAGCAGTTCTTC
TRBV4-2	.	15	TRBJ2-2	once	CASSQDRVFTGELFF	TGTGCCAGCAGCCAAGATCGGGTCTTTACCGGGGAGCTGTTTTTT